The 17 T cell receptor beta chains below all came from one sample that was sequenced in a study of blood T cell repertoires in COVID-19. Assay used: immunoSEQ multiplex PCR; TCRdb lists only in-frame clones, some missing. Of 150,000 to 200,000 clones listed, 81% are singletons. The sequenced sample consisted of peripheral blood. All receptors come from a man between 60 and 70 years old with active or convalescent COVID-19.

V and J are TRBV10-1 and TRBJ2-1, with 10 nucleotides matching TRBD2. The ends lost 2 bases at V and 8 bases at J; junction bases unmatched: 6. This CDR3 has 15 amino acids. Germline-derived CDR1 and CDR2 are WNHNN and SYGVQD (reference sequence). Here the CDR3 reads CASSEPGLAAHEQFF. CDR3 nucleotide sequence: TGCGCCAGCAGTGAGCCCGGACTAGCGGCACATGAGCAGTTCTTC.

This sequence joins TRBV5-1 and TRBJ2-7, with D perhaps TRBD1 (6 bases). The V gene's germline CDR1 is SGHRS and CDR2 YFSETQ. This CDR3 has 15 amino acids. Trimming left V 0 bases short and J 5 bases short, with 15 bases between. The DNA for the CDR3 is TGCGCCAGCAGCTTGGAAGGGGGTAGGAGCGACGAGCAGTACTTC. Translating gives CASSLEGGRSDEQYF.

The CDR3 is CASSQGQGEETQYF. The CDR3 DNA reads TGTGCCAGCAGCCAGGGACAGGGAGAAGAGACCCAGTACTTC. The chain is built from TRBV4-2 and TRBJ2-5, with 9 bases matching TRBD1. With 3 bases clipped from V and 3 bases from J, the junction kept 2 bases outside the gene matches. Germline loops: CDR1 LGHNA, CDR2 YNFKEQ. The CDR3 contains 14 residues.

This sequence joins TRBV27 and TRBJ2-2, with a weak D call TRBD2 (6 bases). The germline V and J ends were trimmed by 2 bases and 6 bases, with 13 bases remaining between them. The germline CDR1 and CDR2 sequences are MNHEY and SMNVEV (reference sequence). The CDR3 runs 15 residues. Written as DNA, the CDR3 is TGTGCCAGCAGTTTAGGGGGACTCAGCCCCGGGGAGCTGTTTTTT. This translates into CASSLGGLSPGELFF.

This clone has only a few counts. The chain links TRBV28 to TRBJ1-1, with 9 bases aligning to TRBD1. CDR3 size: 16 residues. Germline-derived CDR1 and CDR2 are MDHEN and SYDVKM. Unmatched junction bases numbered 10, after V lost 4 bases and J lost 4 bases. The CDR3 loop reads CASSSAGTGFFTEAFF. The DNA of the CDR3 is TGTGCCAGCAGTTCCGCCGGGACAGGGTTTTTCACTGAAGCTTTCTTT.

The CDR3 DNA follows: TGTGCCAGTATGATGCGGGGAAGCACAGATACGCAGTATTTT. Translated: CASMMRGSTDTQYF. J is TRBJ2-3 and V is TRBV19, with D perhaps TRBD2 (6 bases). The CDR3 is 14 amino acids. Per the germline V gene, CDR1 is LNHDA and CDR2 is SQIVND (reference sequence). Trimming shortened V by 7 bases and J by 0 bases, and 11 bases separated the two germline ends.

The J gene is TRBJ1-3, the V gene TRBV2, with D possibly TRBD1 on 6 matching bases. The V end was cut by 6 bases, the J end by 0 bases, with 18 bases between. Germline-derived CDR1 and CDR2 are SNHLY and FYNNEI. CDR3 size: 17 residues. CDR3 region: CASSTHFTGSSGNTIYF. The CDR3 DNA reads TGTGCCAGCAGCACACATTTTACAGGGAGCTCTGGAAACACCATATATTTT. The entire variable domain, with the rest obtained from reference TRBV2 and TRBJ1-3, is as follows: EPEVTQTPSHQVTQMGQEVILRCVPISNHLYFYWYRQILGQKVEFLVSFYNNEISEKSEIFDDQFSVERPDGSNFTLKIRSTKLEDSAMYFCASSTHFTGSSGNTIYFGEGSWLTVV.

The chain couples TRBV19 to TRBJ1-2; 9 positions match TRBD1. The germline CDR1 and CDR2 sequences are LNHDA and SQIVND (reference sequence). CDR3 length: 15 residues. The V segment lost 5 bases and the J segment 4 bases; nucleotides outside the gene matches: 8. The chain's CDR3 is CASSPGQGWAYGYTF. CDR3 DNA sequence: TGTGCCAGTAGTCCAGGACAGGGGTGGGCCTATGGCTACACCTTC.

The rearrangement uses TRBV28 and TRBJ1-6, with unresolved D. CDR1 and CDR2 (germline): MDHEN, SYDVKM. The V end was cut by 7 bases, the J end by 1 base, with 8 bases between. The length of the CDR3 is 14 residues. CDR3 sequence (DNA): TGTGCCAGCAACTCAGGTTCCTATAATTCACCCCTCCACTTT. Amino acid sequence: CASNSGSYNSPLHF.

The chain couples TRBV3-1 (or the pseudogene TRBV3-2) to TRBJ2-5; D might be TRBD1 (5 bases). Per the germline V gene, CDR1 is LGHDT and CDR2 is YNNKEL (reference sequence). Trimming cost V 3 bases and J 0 bases, with 8 bases left between them. The CDR3 is 14 residues long. CDR3: CASSHRQYQETQYF. The DNA for the CDR3 is TGTGCCAGCAGCCACCGACAGTACCAAGAGACCCAGTACTTC.

The rearrangement uses TRBV7-6 and TRBJ1-3, with no clear D. Germline V gene data show CDR1 as SGHVS and CDR2 as FNYEAQ. V lost 2 bases, J lost 2 bases, and 7 bases lay in between. The CDR3 sequence is 14 residues long. The CDR3: CASSLSATGNTIYF. CDR3 coding DNA: TGTGCCAGCAGCTTATCTGCGACTGGAAACACCATATATTTT. The entire variable domain, with the rest obtained from reference TRBV7-6 and TRBJ1-3, is as follows: GAGVSQSPRYKVTKRGQDVALRCDPISGHVSLYWYRQALGQGPEFLTYFNYEAQQDKSGLPNDRFSAERPEGSISTLTIQRTEQRDSAMYRCASSLSATGNTIYFGEGSWLTVV.

This clone turned up a few times. The CDR3 DNA sequence: TGTGCCAGCAGCCCGGACAGTAATGTGTCACCCCTCCACTTT. As protein: CASSPDSNVSPLHF. This chain links TRBV2 with TRBJ1-6, with D perhaps matching TRBD1 (6 bases). The germline V and J ends were trimmed by 6 bases and 10 bases, with 16 bases remaining between them. Germline V gene lookup returns CDR1 SNHLY and CDR2 FYNNEI. This CDR3 spans 14 amino acids.

This clone was found once. V and J are TRBV5-4 and TRBJ2-2, with 9 bases fitting TRBD2. Germline V lookup: CDR1 SGHNT, CDR2 YYREEE (reference sequence). CDR3 length: 16 residues. Trimming removed 0 bases from V and 1 base from J; junction bases left unmatched: 1. CDR3 in amino acids: CASSLGTSENTGELFF. CDR3 nucleotides: TGTGCCAGCAGCTTGGGGACTAGCGAGAACACCGGGGAGCTGTTTTTT.

The gene calls are TRBV2 and TRBJ2-1, with TRBD1 matching 9 bases. Germline V gene sequence: CDR1 SNHLY, CDR2 FYNNEI. CDR3 length: 14 amino acids. After removal of 8 bases from V and 9 bases from J, the junction contained 11 bases not matched to a gene. In DNA, the CDR3 is TGTGCCAGCCGCGGGACAGGGTTATTAAGTGAGCAGTTCTTC. Its protein is CASRGTGLLSEQFF.

This clone has just a few counts. This chain links TRBV9 with TRBJ2-5; D may be TRBD1 (6 bases). V lost 3 bases and J 5 bases, leaving 20 bases between the germline ends. The CDR3 extends over 16 amino acids. Looked up from germline, CDR1 is SGDLS and CDR2 is YYNGEE. CDR3 protein: CASSADSQGKRETQYF. In nucleotides, the CDR3 is TGTGCCAGCAGCGCAGACTCACAGGGCAAGAGGGAGACCCAGTACTTC.

This sequence joins TRBV9 and TRBJ2-5; 9 bases match TRBD1. The CDR3 length is 14 residues. The V and J ends lost 4 bases and 5 bases, in that order; junction bases with no gene match: 6. Germline V lookup: CDR1 SGDLS, CDR2 YYNGEE. The CDR3 protein is CASSSGQGWETQYF. CDR3 sequence (DNA): TGTGCCAGCAGCTCGGGACAGGGTTGGGAGACCCAGTACTTC.

This chain links TRBV20-1 with TRBJ2-2, with 8 nucleotides matching TRBD1. CDR1 and CDR2 (germline): DFQATT, SNEGSKA (reference sequence). This CDR3 is 15 amino acids long. Trimming at V came to 3 bases and at J to 5 bases, leaving 8 bases not matched to a gene. The CDR3 nucleotides read TGCAGTGCTAGTCCGCGCAGGGGGCTGACCGGGGAGCTGTTTTTT. Encoded protein: CSASPRRGLTGELFF.